This TCR beta chain appears in the sequencing data of a study of CD8 T cells in ankylosing spondylitis. This clonotype has ten or more counts. Its antigen remains unknown. V trimming: 5 bases; J trimming: 11 bases; junction bases outside the gene matches: 11. Germline CDR1 and CDR2: MNHEY and SVGEGT. The CDR3 has 16 residues. Study observations and caveats: For ankylosing spondylitis blood, a TCR beta motif of eight or nine highly homologous variants appeared characteristic. The authors found the disease-linked clones to be CD8+ and relatively rare in peripheral blood. In reactive arthritis synovial fluid and blood, some motif variants had been reported before.

Molecular-barcoded quantitative 5'-RACE produced these TCR beta libraries. TCRdb analysed the 5' RACE reads with MiXCR anew, one entry per CDR3 protein. This table holds about 160,000 distinct CDR3 sequences, 15% to 20% found once. The chain couples TRBV6-2 or TRBV6-3 to TRBJ2-1, with 14 positions matching TRBD2. Sequenced input: blood, either unsorted or a sorted T cell fraction (not recorded which). The receptor was derived from a male donor with ankylosing spondylitis or in good health (not recorded which). This CDR3 reads CASSPRLAGGPFKQFF. DNA of the CDR3: TGTGCCAGCAGTCCGCGACTAGCGGGAGGGCCCTTTAAGCAGTTCTTC.